This TCR beta chain came from a study of T cells in Graves' hyperthyroidism and ophthalmopathy. Findings and limits, study-wide: Blood samples included most of the expanded thyroid clonotypes exceeding 0.001. Ophthalmopathy could be told apart from stable hyperthyroidism with a 13 V-J model.

CDR1 SGHTA and CDR2 FQGTGA come from the germline V gene. The V and J ends lost 1 base and 5 bases respectively, with 8 bases between them. The CDR3 length is 13 residues. RNA transcripts were the template for amplifying TCR beta CDR3 regions. A first-round RT-PCR of the TCR CDR3 used the HTBI primer set. Using its own MiXCR run on the multiplex PCR reads, TCRdb lists one record per CDR3 protein. The data show under 250,000 distinct CDR3 sequences, with approximately 25% seen just once and around 40% held by the top ten. This clonotype has ten or more counts. Its antigen is unknown. Patients affected by ophthalmopathy presented a Clinical Activity Score of at least 3, a NOSPECS grade of at least 4, and disease duration below 3 months.

V gene TRBV7-3 combines with J gene TRBJ2-5; unclear D gene. Specimen: blood. The TCR sequence derives from a woman aged 40 to 49 with Graves' ophthalmopathy. CDR3 sequence: CASSLNAGETQYF. The DNA for the CDR3 is TGTGCCAGCAGCTTAAACGCTGGGGAGACCCAGTACTTC.